This T cell receptor (beta chain) comes out of a study of persistence of HIV-infected CD4 T cells (dated by TCRdb to about 2020). About the full investigation: The median time participants had been on suppressive ART was about 8 years. Peripheral blood samples of up to roughly 200 mL were taken at multiple time points, with the exception of a couple of participants who underwent leukapheresis at a single time point. CMV- and HIV-1 Gag-responding CD4+ T cells were isolated from ART-treated individuals so that antigen-driven clonal expansion of HIV-1-infected cells could be examined. Proviral sequencing was used to assess clonality among infected cells, whereas TCRbeta sequencing gauged the clonality of all cells within each sorted population. Anti-CD3/anti-CD28 stimulation activated a higher proportion of cells, with a lower memory fraction, than antigen stimulation. The TCR cluster analysis across participants included roughly eight participants for CMV and more than five participants for Gag. Here is what the overall study found, with its caveats: TCRbeta richness in CMV- and Gag-responding cells was significantly lower than in anti-CD3/anti-CD28-responding cells; CMV-responding cells had higher oligoclonality than CD3/CD28-stimulated and Gag-responding cells. Few individuals were included in the study, and only a limited range of antigens was tested. Within the same sorted populations, TCR oligoclonality correlated with proviral oligoclonality. Degenerate expanded CDR3beta sequences were enriched in antigen-responding cells, suggesting convergent selection of CD4+ responses to CMV and Gag. Because the TCR analyses were done in bulk, restricting them to just the rare CMV-responding cells that actually carried HIV-1 proviruses was not possible.

The immunoSEQ hsTCRB assay version 4, run in survey mode, was used to sequence TCRbeta repertoires from genomic DNA. Genomic DNA was diluted to around 10 ng/uL, and up to roughly 1 ug per sample was used for TCRbeta sequencing. In the authors' own workflow: TCRbeta data were analyzed in ImmunoSeq Analyzer 3.0, with diversity computed on productive nucleotide rearrangements. Using the Immunarch R package, lower-bound TCR diversity was estimated with the improved Chao index and clonality was estimated with the Gini coefficient. Different nucleotide rearrangements encoding the same CDR3beta amino acid sequence were counted as distinct clonotypes. Differential abundance analysis identified TCRbeta sequences significantly enriched in antigen-responding cells relative to anti-CD3/anti-CD28-activated cells. TCRs were clustered by predicted peptide-MHC specificity with GLIPH2, both within individual participants and across merged participant data sets. TCRdb limited this immuneACCESS table to in-frame rearrangements with V and J called. A share of clones is missing; checked studies link under half to unresolved V genes, and the rest is unexplained. V and J calls and clone size are copied from that table; D and trimming were computed from the DNA. A total of 35,000 to 45,000 clones appear in this sample, about 88% of them only once. The ten largest make up 0.4% to 0.6% of the sample.

V drops 1 base and J drops 2 bases, leaving 8 bases in between. Based on the germline V gene, the CDR1 and CDR2 sequences are KGHSH and LQKENI. Measured from the cysteine to the phenylalanine, the CDR3 is 14 residues long. The only DNA kept is the CDR3, 42 bases in frame from the first base. A remark on this clone: The specificity of this receptor is unknown. No base qualities exist here, and no much larger clone lies one base off it.

This sample's treatment or condition label indicates: suppressive antiretroviral therapy. Cells were stimulated with anti-CD3/anti-CD28 magnetic beads as a nonspecific positive control representing the CD4+ T cell repertoire. Responding CD4+ T cells were sorted by upregulation of both CD40 ligand and CD69. HIV-1-infected adults in whom suppressive ART had been started during chronic infection were enrolled as participants. Participants had undetectable plasma HIV-1 RNA below 50 copies/mL for at least 4 years. To be included, participants needed a CD4+ T cell count above 400 cells/uL and a positive CMV serology. Before stimulation, PBMCs were isolated using density centrifugation and then depleted of CD8+ T cells. CD8-depleted PBMCs were stimulated for 18 hours with anti-CD28/CD49d costimulation, CD40-blocking antibody and enfuvirtide to prevent new infections. Cells were sorted on a Beckman Coulter MoFlo Legacy or XDP sorter, with propidium iodide excluding dead cells. Genomic DNA was extracted using the QIAamp DNA Mini Kit for samples with more than one million cells and using the Quick-DNA Microprep Kit for all other samples.

Here the sequenced sample was CD4+ T cells sorted from PBMCs after roughly 17-hour stimulation, taken from a patient who received antiretroviral therapy. According to the study, the label for this sample's cell subset or site signals: CD40L+CD69+ CD4 T cells responding to anti-CD3/anti-CD28 beads, representing the overall repertoire. The sequence was obtained from an adult woman with HIV who was CMV-seropositive. Here the chain combines TRBV18 and TRBJ1-2; no D gene call is confident. The CDR3 region: CASSPRAANYGYTF. The nucleotide sequence reads TGTGCCAGCTCACCACGCGCGGCGAACTATGGCTACACCTTC. With the rest looked up from the reference TRBV18 and TRBJ1-2 genes rather than sequenced, the full variable domain is NAGVMQNPRHLVRRRGQEARLRCSPMKGHSHVYWYRQLPEEGLKFMVYLQKENIIDESGMPKERFSAEFPKEGPSILRIQQVVRGDSAAYFCASSPRAANYGYTFGSGTRLTVV.